A single sample gave rise to the 30 T cell receptor beta chains below, sequenced in a study of blood T cell dynamics during melanoma immunotherapy. Documented time point: pre-treatment baseline. Generated by immunoSEQ multiplex PCR, the TCRdb table keeps only in-frame clones and is missing some. The table includes 9,500 or so clones, 88% detected once. This material consisted of blood, taken from a patient treated with checkpoint blockade. The receptors were gathered from a human donor with melanoma.

This chain connects TRBV28 to TRBJ2-1, with 14 bases lining up with TRBD2. V trimming: 6 bases; J trimming: 7 bases; junction bases outside the gene matches: 11. Germline V CDR1 and CDR2: MDHEN, SYDVKM. The CDR3 is 17 amino acids. CDR3: CASRSHRLAGGRNEQFF. CDR3 in DNA: TGTGCCAGCAGGTCACATCGACTAGCGGGAGGGCGGAATGAGCAGTTCTTC.

This clone was counted a few times. V is TRBV27 and J is TRBJ2-2, with 11 bases fitting TRBD1. This CDR3 contains 17 residues. Germline V gene sequence: CDR1 MNHEY, CDR2 SMNVEV (reference sequence). Trimming at V came to 7 bases and at J to 3 bases, leaving 10 bases not matched to a gene. The CDR3 DNA reads as TGTGCCAGCACCGGGTTCGGGGACAGGGGGTACACCGGGGAGCTGTTTTTT. Its translation is CASTGFGDRGYTGELFF.

Only a few counts were recorded for this clone. V usage is TRBV7-9 and J usage is TRBJ1-1; D is undetermined. Germline V gives CDR1 SEHNR, CDR2 FQNEAQ (reference sequence). Trimming left V 5 bases short and J 1 base short, with 20 bases between. The CDR3 contains 17 residues. The CDR3 is CASSPNVGSETNTEAFF. The CDR3 nucleotides are TGTGCCAGCAGCCCGAACGTGGGGAGTGAGACGAACACTGAAGCTTTCTTT.

CDR3 loop: CASSIRGINTGELFF. CDR3 DNA sequence: TGTGCCAGTAGTATTCGGGGGATTAACACCGGGGAGCTGTTTTTT. The chain couples TRBV19 to TRBJ2-2; tentative D call: TRBD2 (6 bases). This CDR3 comprises 15 residues. Germline values: CDR1 LNHDA, CDR2 SQIVND (reference sequence). The germline V and J ends were trimmed by 3 bases and 2 bases, with 10 bases remaining between them.

V usage is TRBV5-4 and J usage is TRBJ2-1; 9 bases agree with TRBD2. The CDR3 extends over 17 amino acids. Germline V gives CDR1 SGHNT, CDR2 YYREEE (reference sequence). Trimming at V came to 1 base and at J to 4 bases, leaving 9 bases not matched to a gene. The CDR3 nucleotides read TGTGCCAGCAGCTTGAGAGGGCGGGGGGGCGCGTACAATGAGCAGTTCTTC. Translating it yields CASSLRGRGGAYNEQFF.

J is TRBJ1-4 and V is TRBV5-6; D remains ambiguous. The CDR3 totals 15 residues. Looked up from germline, CDR1 is SGHDT and CDR2 is YYEEEE. Trimming took off 5 bases at V and 6 bases at J, with 17 bases between the two ends. The CDR3 here is CASSSWPGGYEKLFF. The DNA of the CDR3 is TGTGCCAGCAGTTCCTGGCCCGGAGGATATGAAAAACTGTTTTTT.

This chain connects TRBV11-2 to TRBJ2-1; 11 bases are shared with TRBD2. With V trimmed by 4 bases and J by 0 bases, 5 bases remained unmatched. Germline CDR1 reads SGHAT; CDR2 reads FQNNGV. The CDR3 has 17 residues. In DNA form, the CDR3 reads TGTGCCAGCAGCTCCTTTAGCGGGAGGGACTCCTACAATGAGCAGTTCTTC. It encodes CASSSFSGRDSYNEQFF.

The chain recombines TRBV27 with TRBJ2-5, with 14 bases matching TRBD2. After removal of 8 bases from V and 5 bases from J, the junction contained 22 bases not matched to a gene. The CDR3 is 20 residues long. Germline CDR1 and CDR2: MNHEY and SMNVEV (reference sequence). In DNA form, the CDR3 reads TGTGCCAGCTCCAGCAGGGGGCCCAGACTAGCGGGAGGGAGGAGGGAGACCCAGTACTTC. It translates to CASSSRGPRLAGGRRETQYF.

The genes are TRBV20-1 and TRBJ1-2, with D hard to call. Germline V gene data show CDR1 as DFQATT and CDR2 as SNEGSKA (reference sequence). Trimming left V 6 bases short and J 7 bases short, with 12 bases between. CDR3 length: 11 amino acids. CDR3 region: CSARRHSGYTF. The CDR3 DNA reads as TGCAGTGCCCGCCGACACTCTGGCTACACCTTC.

This chain connects TRBV30 to TRBJ1-5; D uncertain. CDR1 and CDR2 from the germline V gene are GTSNPN and SVGIG (reference sequence). This CDR3 is 14 amino acids long. The V gene lost 3 bases and the J gene lost 0 bases, with 9 bases spanning the gap. The chain's CDR3 is CAWSSGNSNQPQHF. The CDR3 DNA reads TGTGCCTGGAGCTCCGGAAATAGCAATCAGCCCCAGCATTTT.

The chain is built from TRBV19 and TRBJ1-1, with D possibly TRBD1 on 5 matching bases. The CDR3 runs to 13 residues. The germline V and J ends were trimmed by 7 bases and 0 bases, with 9 bases remaining between them. Germline V CDR1 and CDR2: LNHDA, SQIVND (reference sequence). CDR3 sequence (DNA): TGTGCCAGTAAGGACAAAATGAACACTGAAGCTTTCTTT. Residues: CASKDKMNTEAFF.

The rearrangement joins TRBV14 to TRBJ2-7, with D perhaps being TRBD1 or TRBD2 (7 bases each). Germline V lookup: CDR1 SGHDN, CDR2 FVKESK. CDR3 length equals 15 residues. V lost 5 bases to trimming and J lost 6 bases, with 20 bases between them. CDR3 residues: CASSAGGDWSSEQYF. The CDR3 DNA follows: TGTGCCAGCAGCGCAGGGGGGGACTGGTCATCCGAGCAGTACTTC. Drawing the rest from reference TRBV14 and TRBJ2-7, the complete variable domain is EAGVTQFPSHSVIEKGQTVTLRCDPISGHDNLYWYRRVMGKEIKFLLHFVKESKQDESGMPNNRFLAERTGGTYSTLKVQPAELEDSGVYFCASSAGGDWSSEQYFGPGTRLTVT.

The genes are TRBV7-9 and TRBJ1-1, with D hard to call. Germline V CDR1 and CDR2: SEHNR, FQNEAQ (reference sequence). Trimming shortened V by 1 base and J by 6 bases, and 9 bases separated the two germline ends. This CDR3 has 13 amino acids. The CDR3 here is CASSLEGRSEAFF. The CDR3 bases are TGTGCCAGCAGCTTAGAGGGAAGGTCTGAAGCTTTCTTT.

The chain employs TRBV6-6 and TRBJ1-4; no clear D gene. Between the trimmed V and J ends, which lost 5 bases and 4 bases, there was a span of 8 bases. The CDR3 has 13 amino acids. Germline CDR1 MNHNY, CDR2 SVGAGI (reference sequence). For the CDR3, the DNA is TGTGCCAGCAGTCTAGACTATAATGAAAAACTGTTTTTT. Translation: CASSLDYNEKLFF.

The J gene is TRBJ2-3, the V gene TRBV5-1; possibly TRBD2 for D (6 bases). The CDR3 length is 15 residues. V lost 0 bases and J 0 bases, leaving 8 bases between the germline ends. Germline assignment: CDR1 SGHRS and CDR2 YFSETQ. CDR3 loop: CASSLGGLSTDTQYF. In nucleotides, the CDR3 is TGCGCCAGCAGCTTGGGGGGACTCAGCACAGATACGCAGTATTTT. Together with reference TRBV5-1 and TRBJ2-3, the CDR3 gives the full variable domain: KAGVTQTPRYLIKTRGQQVTLSCSPISGHRSVSWYQQTPGQGLQFLFEYFSETQRNKGNFPGRFSGRQFSNSRSEMNVSTLELGDSALYLCASSLGGLSTDTQYFGPGTRLTVL.

The V and J genes are TRBV6-1 and TRBJ2-4; TRBD1 matches at 10 bases. Trimming took 4 bases from V and 3 from J; bases not matched to a gene: 6. Germline V CDR1 and CDR2: MNHNS, SASEGT. This CDR3 spans 16 amino acids. The CDR3 region is CASSGRQGAGKNIQYF. The CDR3 DNA sequence: TGTGCCAGCAGTGGGAGACAGGGGGCGGGCAAAAACATTCAGTACTTC.

This sequence joins TRBV27 and TRBJ2-4, with 8 bases that match TRBD1. The germline gives CDR1 MNHEY, CDR2 SMNVEV (reference sequence). This CDR3 comprises 12 residues. V lost 6 bases, J lost 5 bases, and 0 bases stayed unmatched. CDR3 in amino acids: CASRTGENIQYF. The DNA for the CDR3 is TGTGCCAGCAGGACAGGGGAAAACATTCAGTACTTC.

This clone was observed once. J is TRBJ1-1 and V is TRBV6-5; D remains unclear. CDR1 and CDR2 from the germline V gene are MNHEY and SVGAGI. The CDR3 runs 13 residues. V lost 8 bases to trimming and J lost 6 bases, with 16 bases between them. CDR3 loop: CASRGPVEPEAFF. In DNA form, the CDR3 reads TGTGCCAGCCGAGGGCCGGTGGAGCCTGAAGCTTTCTTT.

V usage is TRBV5-1 and J usage is TRBJ2-3; 7 bases fit TRBD1. Germline V CDR1 and CDR2: SGHRS, YFSETQ. After removal of 4 bases from V and 5 bases from J, the junction contained 10 bases not matched to a gene. The CDR3 sequence is 15 residues long. CDR3 bases: TGCGCCAGCAGCACAGGGACAGCTGGGGAAGATACGCAGTATTTT. This sequence encodes CASSTGTAGEDTQYF.

The V gene is TRBV29-1, the J gene TRBJ2-1; 9 nucleotides agree with TRBD2. Germline V gives CDR1 SQVTM, CDR2 ANQGSEA. CDR3 size: 15 residues. Trimming removed 3 bases from V and 5 bases from J; junction bases left unmatched: 8. The CDR3 sequence: CSVDSGTSSDNEQFF. The CDR3 coding sequence is TGCAGCGTTGACTCCGGGACTAGCAGCGACAATGAGCAGTTCTTC.

This clone has a single count. The rearrangement uses TRBV9 and TRBJ1-1, with D possibly being TRBD1 (5 bases). CDR3 length: 16 amino acids. V lost 4 bases and J 2 bases, leaving 18 bases between the germline ends. The V gene's germline CDR1 is SGDLS and CDR2 YYNGEE. In DNA form, the CDR3 reads TGTGCCAGCAGCCCTCTCAGCCAGGGCTTTAACACTGAAGCTTTCTTT. Its translation: CASSPLSQGFNTEAFF.

The rearrangement uses TRBV27 and TRBJ1-1; D possibly corresponds to TRBD1 (5 bases). The CDR3 has 17 amino acids. Per the germline V gene, CDR1 is MNHEY and CDR2 is SMNVEV (reference sequence). The ends were cut back, 5 bases at V and 1 base at J, with 20 bases in the middle. For the CDR3, the DNA is TGTGCCAGCAGTCATCCAAGGCGGGGGAGGGCGAACACTGAAGCTTTCTTT. As protein: CASSHPRRGRANTEAFF.

This chain links TRBV2 with TRBJ2-5; D is ambiguous. Germline values: CDR1 SNHLY, CDR2 FYNNEI. CDR3 length: 15 amino acids. Trimming removed 6 bases from V and 5 bases from J, with 19 bases in between. The CDR3 DNA reads as TGTGCCAGCAGCGGCCGGACGCTAAAGGCGGAGACCCAGTACTTC. Its protein product is CASSGRTLKAETQYF. The full variable domain, completed using reference TRBV2 and TRBJ2-5, is EPEVTQTPSHQVTQMGQEVILRCVPISNHLYFYWYRQILGQKVEFLVSFYNNEISEKSEIFDDQFSVERPDGSNFTLKIRSTKLEDSAMYFCASSGRTLKAETQYFGPGTRLLVL.

V is TRBV5-1 and J is TRBJ2-2; D not resolved. CDR3 length: 15 amino acids. Germline V gene data show CDR1 as SGHRS and CDR2 as YFSETQ. V was trimmed by 4 bases and J by 0 bases, leaving 10 bases between them. The CDR3 nucleotides read TGCGCCAGCAGCAGTGCCACAGCGAACACCGGGGAGCTGTTTTTT. Amino acid sequence: CASSSATANTGELFF.

The chain uses TRBV21-1 and TRBJ1-4; TRBD1 reflects the table's D call only, with no check against the DNA. TRBV21-1 is deemed a pseudogene. CDR3 length equals 17 residues. The CDR3 reads CASTQSITGWANEKLFF. The DNA for the CDR3 is TGTGCCAGCACCCAAAGTATTACAGGGTGGGCTAATGAAAAACTGTTTTTT.

The V call is TRBV18, the J call TRBJ1-1; D is uncertain. V shed 6 bases and J shed 1 base, with 9 bases lying between them. The CDR3 loop spans 13 amino acids. Germline CDR1 reads KGHSH; CDR2 reads LQKENI. The CDR3 DNA sequence: TGTGCCAGCTCCGCGAACGGGAACACTGAAGCTTTCTTT. Its protein product is CASSANGNTEAFF.

The chain uses TRBV27 and TRBJ2-1; tentatively, D is TRBD1 (6 bases). Per germline, CDR1 MNHEY and CDR2 SMNVEV (reference sequence). This CDR3 spans 16 amino acids. The V end lost 6 bases, the J end lost 4 bases, and 19 bases lay between the germline ends. This CDR3 is CASRTQGPMNYNEQFF. CDR3 DNA: TGTGCCAGCAGAACCCAGGGGCCGATGAATTACAATGAGCAGTTCTTC.

The chain couples TRBV2 to TRBJ2-5; D is ambiguous. There are 14 residues in the CDR3. In germline, CDR1 is SNHLY, CDR2 FYNNEI. V was clipped by 3 bases and J by 1 base, with 9 bases between them. This chain's CDR3 is CASSDQQSQETQYF. CDR3 nucleotide sequence: TGTGCCAGCAGTGACCAACAGAGCCAAGAGACCCAGTACTTC.

The chain employs TRBV10-2 and TRBJ2-7; D call uncertain. Per germline, CDR1 WSHSY and CDR2 SAAADI. This CDR3 has 14 amino acids. Trimming shortened V by 3 bases and J by 7 bases, and 16 bases separated the two germline ends. The CDR3 protein is CASSELRVLGEQYF. The CDR3 DNA reads as TGCGCCAGCAGTGAATTAAGGGTATTGGGGGAGCAGTACTTC.

The chain links TRBV5-1 to TRBJ2-1, with TRBD1 matching 7 bases. V lost 3 bases to trimming and J lost 0 bases; unmatched junction nucleotides: 6. Germline-derived CDR1 and CDR2 are SGHRS and YFSETQ. This CDR3 spans 16 amino acids. The DNA of the CDR3 is TGCGCCAGCAGCTCGGGACAGCCCTACTCCTACAATGAGCAGTTCTTC. Its protein product is CASSSGQPYSYNEQFF.